This passage covers 8 T cell receptor beta chains from one sample sequenced in a study of tumor-infiltrating lymphocytes in oesophageal squamous cell carcinoma (dated by TCRdb to 2015 to 2016). Libraries were constructed by PCR. The sequencer listed for this sample is Illumina HiSeq 2000. TCRdb itself trimmed the public reads at Q25 with fastp, ran MiXCR and retained productive beta chains. Rows matching on CDR3 protein sequence are summarized as one entry with the most common DNA and genes. This sample holds about 22,000 distinct CDR3 sequences; approximately 37% were observed only once. About 18% of the sample is held by the ten biggest clonotypes. Material for sequencing was esophageal tumor tissue. The receptors were sampled from a female donor with esophageal squamous cell carcinoma.

There are a few counts of this clonotype. The V gene is TRBV18, the J gene TRBJ1-3; 7 positions agree with TRBD1. CDR3 length: 16 amino acids. The V segment lost 3 bases and the J segment 3 bases; nucleotides outside the gene matches: 8. Germline values: CDR1 KGHSH, CDR2 LQKENI. The CDR3 DNA is TGTGCCAGCTCACCTAGCCGGGACAGTTATGGAAACACCATATATTTT. Amino acids: CASSPSRDSYGNTIYF.

In its sample, this clonotype was seen many times. The CDR3 DNA follows: TGTGCCAGCAGCTTAACAGGGCCCGGGGCCAACGTCCTGACTTTC. Amino acids: CASSLTGPGANVLTF. The chain uses TRBV7-9 and TRBJ2-6; the D gene is possibly TRBD1 (6 bases). Germline-derived CDR1 and CDR2 are SEHNR and FQNEAQ (reference sequence). The ends were cut back, 2 bases at V and 4 bases at J, with 9 bases in the middle. This CDR3 is built from 15 residues.

This clonotype was counted many times. The gene calls are TRBV7-9 and TRBJ2-3; the match to TRBD1 covers 9 bases. This CDR3 spans 15 amino acids. With 4 bases clipped from V and 2 bases from J, the junction kept 4 bases outside the gene matches. Per the germline V gene, CDR1 is SEHNR and CDR2 is FQNEAQ (reference sequence). The chain's CDR3 is CASSSDRGNTDTQYF. CDR3 bases: TGTGCCAGCAGCTCGGACAGGGGAAACACAGATACGCAGTATTTT.

Concerning this clonotype: Lacking the conserved final phenylalanine or tryptophan, this CDR3 likely reflects a read error. It is unclear where the CDR3 begins or ends on the DNA, so no DNA is shown, and the CDR3 is as TCRdb lists it. The J gene is TRBJ2-5, the V gene TRBV10-3; the table's TRBD1 call for D was not verified on the DNA. The length of the CDR3 is 18 amino acids, counting both ends. Germline V gives CDR1 ENHRY, CDR2 SYGVKD. The CDR3 is CAISESGGAQAHVLTFGN.

The chain carries TRBV23-1 and TRBJ2-7; possible D gene TRBD2, 5 bases. TRBV23-1 is flagged as an ORF with uncertain function. The CDR3 extends over 18 amino acids. With 4 bases removed from V and 0 bases from J, the gap between germline ends came to 22 bases. This CDR3 reads CASSLQPRVRASSYEQYF. DNA of the CDR3: TGCGCCAGCAGTCTCCAACCCCGGGTGAGGGCCAGCTCCTACGAGCAGTACTTC.

The gene calls are TRBV11-2 and TRBJ2-5, with a weak D call TRBD1 (7 bases). The end of the DNA fits TRBJ2-1 better, so the J call may be wrong. The CDR3 spans 15 residues. CDR1 is SGHAT and CDR2 is FQNNGV in the germline V gene. Here the CDR3 reads CASSRGTVPQETQFF. The CDR3, as DNA: TGTGCCAGCAGCCGCGGGACAGTCCCCCAAGAGACCCAGTTCTTC.

As to this clonotype: A much more abundant neighbour one base away suggests this may be a read error. V gene TRBV2 combines with J gene TRBJ1-4; D is uncertain. Trimming left V 5 bases short and J 16 bases short, with 14 bases between. The germline gives CDR1 SNHLY, CDR2 FYNNEI. CDR3 length: 11 amino acids. This CDR3 reads CASSTEDTQFF. CDR3 nucleotides: TGTGCCAGCAGTACGGAGGATACGCAGTTTTTT.

This clonotype showed up just a few times. Because it lacks the conserved phenylalanine or tryptophan at the end, this CDR3 is likely a read error. It is unclear where the CDR3 begins or ends on the DNA, so no DNA is shown, and the CDR3 is as TCRdb lists it. This rearrangement joins TRBV28 to TRBJ2-7; the D segment call TRBD1 is taken from the table without a DNA check. Including both end residues, the CDR3 is 15 amino acids long. Germline CDR1 is MDHEN and CDR2 is SYDVKM. The CDR3 loop reads CASSYQGSYGYTFGS.